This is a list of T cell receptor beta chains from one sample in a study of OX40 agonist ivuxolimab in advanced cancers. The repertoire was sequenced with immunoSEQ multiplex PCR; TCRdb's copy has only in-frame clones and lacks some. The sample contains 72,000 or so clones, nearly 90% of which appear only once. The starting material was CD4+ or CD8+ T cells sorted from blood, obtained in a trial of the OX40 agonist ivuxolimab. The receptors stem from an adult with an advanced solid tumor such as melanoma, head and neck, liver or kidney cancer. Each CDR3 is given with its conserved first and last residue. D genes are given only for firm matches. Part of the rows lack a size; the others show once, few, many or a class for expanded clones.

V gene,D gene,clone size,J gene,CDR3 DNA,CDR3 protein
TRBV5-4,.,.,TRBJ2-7,TGTGCCAGCAGCTTGGGGGGGTACGGCGAGCAGTACTTC,CASSLGGYGEQYF
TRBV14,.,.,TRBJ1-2,TGTGCCAGCAGCCAAGATTGGCGGTATGGCTACACCTTC,CASSQDWRYGYTF
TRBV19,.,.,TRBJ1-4,TGTGCCAGTAGTATTAGCGCAGGCCGCGGGGAAAAACTGTTTTTT,CASSISAGRGEKLFF
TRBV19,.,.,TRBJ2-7,TGTGCCAGTAGTATAAGTCCGGGGACATACGAGCAGTACTTC,CASSISPGTYEQYF
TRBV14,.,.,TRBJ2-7,TGTGCCAGCAGCCAAGATCTGACCCGCCACGAGCAGTACTTC,CASSQDLTRHEQYF
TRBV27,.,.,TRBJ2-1,TGTGCCAGCAGTTTATCCCGGTACAATGAGCAGTTCTTC,CASSLSRYNEQFF
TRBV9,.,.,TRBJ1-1,TGTGCCAGCAGCGTAGAACCAATGAACACTGAAGCTTTCTTT,CASSVEPMNTEAFF
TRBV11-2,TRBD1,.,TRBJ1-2,TGTGCCAGCAGCTTAGAGGTGGAGACAGGGGCCTCCTATGGCTACACCTTC,CASSLEVETGASYGYTF
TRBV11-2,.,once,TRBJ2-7,TGTGCCAGCAGGGGATACAGGGATCGGGGGCGATCGGCGAGTGAGCAGTACTTC,CASRGYRDRGRSASEQYF
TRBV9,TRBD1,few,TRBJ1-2,TGTGCCAGCACCAGGGACAGCGCTAACTATGGCTACACCTTC,CASTRDSANYGYTF
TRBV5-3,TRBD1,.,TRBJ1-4,TGTGCCAGAAGCCCCTCGACAGGGGGAGATGAAAAACTGTTTTTT,CARSPSTGGDEKLFF
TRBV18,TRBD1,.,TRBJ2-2,TGTGCCAGCTCAGCAGGGGGCAACACCGGGGAGCTGTTTTTT,CASSAGGNTGELFF
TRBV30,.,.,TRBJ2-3,TGTGCCTGGAGTCAGGGGTCCAGCACAGATACGCAGTATTTT,CAWSQGSSTDTQYF
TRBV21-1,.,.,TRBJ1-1,TGTGCCAGCAGCAAAACGGGGGACCCTGTTCATGGGGGCCACCGGAACACTGAAGCTTTCTTT,CASSKTGDPVHGGHRNTEAFF
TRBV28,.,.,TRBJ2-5,TGTGCCACTTGGGACACTCAAGAGACCCAGTACTTC,CATWDTQETQYF
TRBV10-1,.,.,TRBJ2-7,TGCGCCAGCAGAAAATACAGGGGAGGGTTCGAGCAGTACTTC,CASRKYRGGFEQYF
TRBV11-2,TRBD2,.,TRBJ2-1,TGTGCCAGCAGCTGGAGCGGGACCTACAATGAGCAGTTCTTC,CASSWSGTYNEQFF
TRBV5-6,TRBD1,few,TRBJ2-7,TGTGCCAGCAGCTTGGAATGGACAGGGAGGTACGAGCAGTACTTC,CASSLEWTGRYEQYF
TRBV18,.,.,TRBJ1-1,TGTGCCAGCTGCCAGGGAAGGGGTACTGAAGCTTTCTTT,CASCQGRGTEAFF
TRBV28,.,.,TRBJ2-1,TGTGCCAGCAGTCTCCTTAGGACCTCTTTCGTGGTTGAGCAGTTCTTC,CASSLLRTSFVVEQFF
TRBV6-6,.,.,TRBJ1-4,TGTGCCAGCAGTTACAGTTTTGGGGAAAAACTGTTTTTT,CASSYSFGEKLFF
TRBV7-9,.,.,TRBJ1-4,TGTGCCAGCAGCTCCGCCGGGGGGGTGGCTGAAAAACTGTTTTTT,CASSSAGGVAEKLFF
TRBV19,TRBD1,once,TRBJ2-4,TGTGCCAGTAGTACCGGGACAGGGGGCTCCAAAAACATTCAGTACTTC,CASSTGTGGSKNIQYF
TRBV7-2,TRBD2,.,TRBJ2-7,TGTGCCAGCAGCACTAGCGAGAAGCAGTTCGAGCAGTACTTC,CASSTSEKQFEQYF